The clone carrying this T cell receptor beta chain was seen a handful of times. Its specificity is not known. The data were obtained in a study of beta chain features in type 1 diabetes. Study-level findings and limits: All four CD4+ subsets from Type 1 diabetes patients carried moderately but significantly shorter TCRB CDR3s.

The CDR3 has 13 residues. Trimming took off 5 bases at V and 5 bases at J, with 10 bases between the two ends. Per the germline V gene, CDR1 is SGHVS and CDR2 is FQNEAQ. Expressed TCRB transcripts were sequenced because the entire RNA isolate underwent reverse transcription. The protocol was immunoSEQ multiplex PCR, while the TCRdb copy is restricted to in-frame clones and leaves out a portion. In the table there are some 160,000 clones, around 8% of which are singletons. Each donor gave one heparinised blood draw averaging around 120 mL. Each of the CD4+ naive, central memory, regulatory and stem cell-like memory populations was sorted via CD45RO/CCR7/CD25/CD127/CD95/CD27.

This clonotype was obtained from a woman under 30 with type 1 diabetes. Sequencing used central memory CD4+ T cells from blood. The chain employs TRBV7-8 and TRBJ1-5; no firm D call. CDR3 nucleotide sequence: TGTGCCAGCAGCCTTCAACGGGATCAGCCCCAGCATTTT. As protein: CASSLQRDQPQHF.